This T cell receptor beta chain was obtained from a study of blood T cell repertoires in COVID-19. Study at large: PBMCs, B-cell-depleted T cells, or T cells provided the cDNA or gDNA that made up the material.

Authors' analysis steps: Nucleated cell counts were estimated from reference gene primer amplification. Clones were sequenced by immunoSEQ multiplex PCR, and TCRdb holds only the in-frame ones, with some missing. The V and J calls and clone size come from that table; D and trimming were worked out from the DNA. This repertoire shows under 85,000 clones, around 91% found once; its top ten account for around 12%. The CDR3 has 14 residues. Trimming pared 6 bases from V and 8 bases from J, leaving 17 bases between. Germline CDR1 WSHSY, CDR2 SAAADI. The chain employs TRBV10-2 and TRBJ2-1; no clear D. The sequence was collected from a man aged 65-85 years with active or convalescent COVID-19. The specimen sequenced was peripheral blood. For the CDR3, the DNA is TGCGCCAGCAGCCCGGTGGGCAGTTGGCATGAGCAGTTCTTC. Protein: CASSPVGSWHEQFF.